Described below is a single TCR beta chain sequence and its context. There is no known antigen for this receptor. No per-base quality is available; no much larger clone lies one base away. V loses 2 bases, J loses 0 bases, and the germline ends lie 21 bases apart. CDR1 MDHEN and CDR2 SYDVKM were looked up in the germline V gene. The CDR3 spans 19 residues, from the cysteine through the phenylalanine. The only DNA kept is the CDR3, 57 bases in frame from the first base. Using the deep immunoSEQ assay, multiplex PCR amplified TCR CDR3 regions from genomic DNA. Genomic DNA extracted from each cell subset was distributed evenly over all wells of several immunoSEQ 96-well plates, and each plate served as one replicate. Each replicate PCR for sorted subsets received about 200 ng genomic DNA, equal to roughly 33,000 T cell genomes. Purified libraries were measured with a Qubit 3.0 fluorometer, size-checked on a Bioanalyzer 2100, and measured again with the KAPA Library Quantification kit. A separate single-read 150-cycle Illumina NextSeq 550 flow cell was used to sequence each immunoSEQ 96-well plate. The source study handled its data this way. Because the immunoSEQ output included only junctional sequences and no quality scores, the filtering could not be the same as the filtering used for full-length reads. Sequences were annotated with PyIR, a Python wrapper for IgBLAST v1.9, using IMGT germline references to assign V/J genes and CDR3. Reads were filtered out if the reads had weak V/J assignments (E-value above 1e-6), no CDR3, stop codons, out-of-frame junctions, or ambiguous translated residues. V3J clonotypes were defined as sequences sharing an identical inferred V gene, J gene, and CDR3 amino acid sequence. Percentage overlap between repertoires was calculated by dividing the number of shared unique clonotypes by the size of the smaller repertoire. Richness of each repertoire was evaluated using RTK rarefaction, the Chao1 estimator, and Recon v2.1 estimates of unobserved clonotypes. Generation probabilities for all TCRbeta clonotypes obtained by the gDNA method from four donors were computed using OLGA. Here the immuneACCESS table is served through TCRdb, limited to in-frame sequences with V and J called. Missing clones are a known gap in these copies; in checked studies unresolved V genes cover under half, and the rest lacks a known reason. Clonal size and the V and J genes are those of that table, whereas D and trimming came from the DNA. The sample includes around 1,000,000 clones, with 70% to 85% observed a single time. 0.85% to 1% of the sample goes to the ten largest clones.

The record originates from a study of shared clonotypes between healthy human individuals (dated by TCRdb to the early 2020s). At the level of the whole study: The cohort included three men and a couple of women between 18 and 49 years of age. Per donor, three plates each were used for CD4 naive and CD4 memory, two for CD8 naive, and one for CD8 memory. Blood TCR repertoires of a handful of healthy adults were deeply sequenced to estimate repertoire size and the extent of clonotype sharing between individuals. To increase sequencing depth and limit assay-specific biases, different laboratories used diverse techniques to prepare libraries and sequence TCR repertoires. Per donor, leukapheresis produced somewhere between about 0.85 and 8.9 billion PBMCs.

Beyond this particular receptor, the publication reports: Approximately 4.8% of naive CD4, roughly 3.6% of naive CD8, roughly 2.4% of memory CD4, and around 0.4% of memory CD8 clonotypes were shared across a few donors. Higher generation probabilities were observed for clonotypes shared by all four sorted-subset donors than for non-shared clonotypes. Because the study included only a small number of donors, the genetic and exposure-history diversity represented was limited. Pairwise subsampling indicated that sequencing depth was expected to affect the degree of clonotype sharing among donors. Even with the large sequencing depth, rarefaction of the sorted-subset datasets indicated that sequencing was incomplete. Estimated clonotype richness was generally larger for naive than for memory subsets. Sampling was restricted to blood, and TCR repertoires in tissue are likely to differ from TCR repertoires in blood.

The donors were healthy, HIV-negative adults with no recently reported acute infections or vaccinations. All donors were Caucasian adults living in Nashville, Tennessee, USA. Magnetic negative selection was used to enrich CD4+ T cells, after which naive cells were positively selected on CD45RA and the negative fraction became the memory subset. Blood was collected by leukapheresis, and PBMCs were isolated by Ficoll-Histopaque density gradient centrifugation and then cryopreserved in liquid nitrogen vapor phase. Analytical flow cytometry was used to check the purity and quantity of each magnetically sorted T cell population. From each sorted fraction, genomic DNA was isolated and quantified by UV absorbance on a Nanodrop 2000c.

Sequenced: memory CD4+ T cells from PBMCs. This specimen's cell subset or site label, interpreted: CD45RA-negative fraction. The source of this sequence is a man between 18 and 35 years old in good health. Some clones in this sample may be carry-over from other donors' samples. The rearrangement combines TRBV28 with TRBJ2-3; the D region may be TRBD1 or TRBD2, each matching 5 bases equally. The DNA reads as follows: TGTGCCAGCAGTTTAGGGGACGGCCCGGGCCATTCTAGCACAGATACGCAGTATTTT. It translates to CASSLGDGPGHSSTDTQYF.